These T cell receptor beta chains were read from a single sample in a study of CD8+ T cells in alopecia areata. Clones were read by immunoSEQ multiplex PCR, and TCRdb kept only the in-frame ones, dropping some. The repertoire holds under 250,000 clones, about 57% seen once, with more than 1.5% in the top ten. The starting material was CD4+ T cells sorted from blood, obtained at week 4, from a patient treated with tofacitinib. These receptors were collected from a human donor with alopecia areata. Both conserved end residues are part of each CDR3. A D gene is named only where the DNA matches it firmly. The size of a clone is reported for some rows only, either as once, few or many, or as a class for expanded clones.

size | D | J | V | DNA | CDR3
- | - | TRBJ2-3 | TRBV2 | TGTGCCAGCAGTGGACTACTCCTCACAGATACGCAGTATTTT | CASSGLLLTDTQYF
- | - | TRBJ2-2 | TRBV6-6 | TGTGCCAGCTGGGCAGGGGCCCGGGAGCTGTTTTTT | CASWAGARELFF
few | TRBD1 | TRBJ2-4 | TRBV7-2 | TGTGCCAGCAGCTTTGATCCGGGACAGGGGATGGACATTCAGTACTTC | CASSFDPGQGMDIQYF
- | TRBD1 | TRBJ1-1 | TRBV7-6 | TGTGCCAGCAGCGGACAGGAGAGCTCTGAAGCTTTCTTT | CASSGQESSEAFF
many | - | TRBJ2-2 | TRBV6-1 | TGTGCCAGCAGTGATTTTATCGCATCCGGCCGGGGGGAGCTGTTTTTT | CASSDFIASGRGELFF
- | - | TRBJ2-2 | TRBV5-4 | TGTGCCAGCAGCTCCCGTCTGCCCGGGGAGCTGTTTTTT | CASSSRLPGELFF
few | - | TRBJ2-1 | TRBV9 | TGTGCCAGCAGCGTAGGGGGAACGGGGAATGAGCAGTTCTTC | CASSVGGTGNEQFF
many | - | TRBJ2-1 | TRBV15 | TGTGCCACCAGCAGAGCCAATGAGCAGTTCTTC | CATSRANEQFF
- | - | TRBJ1-1 | TRBV5-1 | TGCGCCAGCAGCTTGGAAACGAACACTGAAGCTTTCTTT | CASSLETNTEAFF
once | TRBD1 | TRBJ2-5 | TRBV2 | TGTGCCAGCAGTGAACAACTGACAGGGGTCCAAGAGACCCAGTACTTC | CASSEQLTGVQETQYF
- | - | TRBJ2-2 | TRBV2 | TGTGCCAGCAGGGCTGACACCGGGGAGCTGTTTTTT | CASRADTGELFF
- | - | TRBJ1-2 | TRBV29-1 | TGCAGCGTTGATTGGCTGGGGCAAGGCTACACCTTC | CSVDWLGQGYTF
- | - | TRBJ1-2 | TRBV20-1 | TGCAGTGCTCTCAGAAGGGATGGCTACACCTTC | CSALRRDGYTF
- | - | TRBJ1-2 | TRBV9 | TGTGCCAGCAGCGTCAGAGACTATGGCTACACCTTC | CASSVRDYGYTF
once | - | TRBJ1-1 | TRBV6-5 | TGTGCCAGCAGTTATCTTTCTGAAGCTTTCTTT | CASSYLSEAFF
- | TRBD1 | TRBJ1-4 | TRBV30 | TGTGCCTGGAGTGTACGCACAGGGGTTGAAAAACTGTTTTTT | CAWSVRTGVEKLFF
- | - | TRBJ2-7 | TRBV29-1 | TGCAGCGTTGTAACTATCTACGAGCAGTACTTC | CSVVTIYEQYF
few | - | TRBJ2-5 | TRBV29-1 | TGCAGCGTTGGACAAGAAGAGACCCAGTACTTC | CSVGQEETQYF
- | - | TRBJ1-5 | TRBV29-1 | TGCAGCGTTCAGGGGCGGAATCAGCCCCAGCATTTT | CSVQGRNQPQHF
- | - | TRBJ2-3 | TRBV29-1 | TGCAGCGTTGAGCAAAATACGCAGTATTTT | CSVEQNTQYF